One and the same sample provided the 25 T cell receptor beta chains below, sequenced in a study of high-grade serous ovarian cancer treatment subgroups. Sequencing used immunoSEQ multiplex PCR; TCRdb keeps in-frame clones, though not all of them. The table includes about 3,100 clones, 70% to 80% detected once. Tumor samples were obtained before definitive surgery or chemotherapy. The specimen was tumor tissue. Receptor source: a human donor with high-grade serous ovarian cancer.

The chain couples TRBV6-4 to TRBJ2-2; 7 nucleotides align to TRBD2. V shed 6 bases and J 3 bases; nucleotides not matched to a gene: 4. In germline, CDR1 is MRHNA, CDR2 SNTAGT. The CDR3 runs 14 residues. CDR3 nucleotides: TGTGCCAGCAGAGGACTAGAGGACACCGGGGAGCTGTTTTTT. Its translation is CASRGLEDTGELFF.

This chain joins TRBV2 and TRBJ1-2; the match to TRBD1 covers 8 bases. The CDR3 sequence is 14 residues long. The trim removed 6 bases at V and 1 base at J, leaving 4 bases unmatched. Germline loops: CDR1 SNHLY, CDR2 FYNNEI. DNA of the CDR3: TGTGCCAGCAGACTGACAGGGGTTAACTATGGCTACACCTTC. It encodes CASRLTGVNYGYTF.

This chain links TRBV6-1 with TRBJ1-5; D gene ambiguous. Germline CDR1 reads MNHNS; CDR2 reads SASEGT. V was shortened by 2 bases and J by 4 bases, with 6 bases between the two germline ends. The CDR3 has 13 amino acids. The CDR3 here is CASSEQVNQPQHF. CDR3 in DNA: TGTGCCAGCAGTGAACAGGTAAATCAGCCCCAGCATTTT.

The J gene is TRBJ2-1, the V gene TRBV4-2; TRBD2 agrees at 10 bases. From germline, CDR1 is LGHNA and CDR2 YNFKEQ. V gave up 0 bases and J gave up 1 base; unmatched junction bases: 12. This CDR3 comprises 20 residues. Here the CDR3 reads CASSQDGASGRLGSYNEQFF. DNA of the CDR3: TGTGCCAGCAGCCAAGATGGGGCTAGCGGGAGACTCGGTTCCTACAATGAGCAGTTCTTC.

V gene TRBV7-3 combines with J gene TRBJ2-1; 8 bases map to TRBD2. Unmatched junction bases numbered 8, after V lost 2 bases and J lost 5 bases. Germline V gene sequence: CDR1 SGHTA, CDR2 FQGTGA. The CDR3 has 16 amino acids. This CDR3 is CASSLAQGLGDNEQFF. The CDR3 bases are TGTGCCAGCAGCTTAGCGCAGGGACTAGGGGACAATGAGCAGTTCTTC.

In nucleotides, the CDR3 is TGTGCCAGCAAAAGCGGGAGCTATGAGCAGTTCTTC. The encoded protein is CASKSGSYEQFF. The J gene is TRBJ2-1, the V gene TRBV6-6; 8 bases are a match to TRBD2. The CDR3 extends over 12 amino acids. CDR1 and CDR2 from the germline V gene are MNHNY and SVGAGI (reference sequence). Trimming took 7 bases from V and 8 from J; bases not matched to a gene: 4.

The V gene is TRBV29-1, the J gene TRBJ1-1; D is unresolved. V was trimmed by 6 bases and J by 2 bases, leaving 4 bases between them. CDR1 SQVTM and CDR2 ANQGSEA come from the germline V gene. This CDR3 spans 10 amino acids. The CDR3 sequence is CSVANTEAFF. The CDR3 nucleotides are TGCAGCGTCGCAAACACTGAAGCTTTCTTT.

V is TRBV2 and J is TRBJ2-7; 8 nucleotides agree with TRBD1. Per germline, CDR1 SNHLY and CDR2 FYNNEI. This CDR3 contains 13 residues. After removal of 6 bases from V and 3 bases from J, the junction contained 4 bases not matched to a gene. CDR3 DNA: TGTGCCAGCAGACTGGGACAGGACTACGAGCAGTACTTC. Translated: CASRLGQDYEQYF.

The chain combines TRBV4-1 with TRBJ2-7; 7 bases are shared with TRBD2. Germline-derived CDR1 and CDR2 are MGHRA and YSYEKL. The CDR3 has 13 residues. Trimming at V came to 5 bases and at J to 6 bases, leaving 7 bases not matched to a gene. The CDR3 DNA sequence: TGCGCCAGCAGCGAAGCGGGAAGAGGCGAGCAGTACTTC. It yields the protein CASSEAGRGEQYF.

The chain couples TRBV28 to TRBJ1-2, with TRBD1 matching 9 bases. The V gene end was trimmed by 5 bases and the J gene end by 4 bases; junction bases not matched to a gene: 5. There are 14 residues in the CDR3. Looked up from germline, CDR1 is MDHEN and CDR2 is SYDVKM. The CDR3 bases are TGTGCCAGCAGTCCGGGACAGGGTCCCTATGGCTACACCTTC. Protein: CASSPGQGPYGYTF.

The rearrangement links TRBV7-2 to TRBJ2-5; TRBD2 matches at 7 bases. The CDR3 length is 15 residues. Germline lookup yields CDR1 SGHTA and CDR2 FQGNSA. Trimming took 5 bases from V and 0 from J; bases not matched to a gene: 6. Here the CDR3 reads CASSDLRGNQETQYF. The CDR3 DNA sequence: TGTGCCAGCAGCGATCTGCGGGGGAACCAAGAGACCCAGTACTTC.

The V and J genes are TRBV15 and TRBJ2-5; the D gene is possibly TRBD1 (5 bases). The CDR3 sequence is 17 residues long. V lost 0 bases and J 4 bases, leaving 18 bases between the germline ends. CDR1 LNHNV and CDR2 YYDKDF come from the germline V gene (reference sequence). This CDR3 reads CATSREHQGNGGETQYF. The CDR3 DNA reads TGTGCCACCAGCAGAGAGCACCAGGGTAATGGTGGAGAGACCCAGTACTTC.

This chain connects TRBV7-2 to TRBJ2-3; 9 bases line up with TRBD1. Per the germline V gene, CDR1 is SGHTA and CDR2 is FQGNSA. The CDR3 totals 15 residues. V was pared by 5 bases and J by 7 bases, with 10 bases of the junction left unmatched. The chain's CDR3 is CASSGTGSFSNTQYF. CDR3 bases: TGTGCCAGCAGCGGGACAGGGTCCTTTTCCAATACGCAGTATTTT.

V and J are TRBV7-2 and TRBJ2-3; D is unresolved. Germline V lookup: CDR1 SGHTA, CDR2 FQGNSA. This CDR3 is 16 amino acids long. Trimming pared 1 base from V and 0 bases from J, leaving 11 bases between. The CDR3 region is CASSLVPGPSTDTQYF. The CDR3 nucleotides read TGTGCCAGCAGCTTAGTCCCTGGCCCGAGCACAGATACGCAGTATTTT.

The chain joins TRBV5-1 to TRBJ2-1; maybe TRBD2 (6 bases). This CDR3 is 15 amino acids long. Germline CDR1 reads SGHRS; CDR2 reads YFSETQ. V was trimmed by 4 bases and J by 8 bases, leaving 19 bases between them. This chain's CDR3 is CASSPRGSAGDEQFF. In DNA form, the CDR3 reads TGCGCCAGCAGCCCTCGGGGGTCTGCCGGGGATGAGCAGTTCTTC.

V gene TRBV28 combines with J gene TRBJ2-1; perhaps TRBD2 as D (6 bases). This CDR3 spans 15 amino acids. With 10 bases removed from V and 7 bases from J, the gap between germline ends came to 23 bases. The germline CDR1 and CDR2 sequences are MDHEN and SYDVKM. The CDR3 reads CAILGGGRFANEQFF. CDR3 sequence (DNA): TGTGCCATCCTCGGGGGAGGCCGTTTCGCGAATGAGCAGTTCTTC.

This rearrangement joins TRBV7-2 to TRBJ2-7, with TRBD2 identical over 8 bases. Germline assignment: CDR1 SGHTA and CDR2 FQGNSA. V lost 6 bases and J lost 3; bases outside the gene matches: 7. The CDR3 sequence is 14 residues long. The CDR3 DNA reads as TGTGCCAGCAGACCAAGCGGGAGTGTCTACGAGCAGTACTTC. Translation: CASRPSGSVYEQYF.

The V and J genes are TRBV30 and TRBJ1-2, with 9 bases lining up with TRBD1. This CDR3 has 14 residues. Unmatched junction bases numbered 10, after V lost 2 bases and J lost 9 bases. Germline lookup yields CDR1 GTSNPN and CDR2 SVGIG (reference sequence). The CDR3 DNA reads TGTGCCTGGAGTCCCCAAGGGACAGGGCGTAGCTACACCTTC. This codes for CAWSPQGTGRSYTF.

The rearrangement links TRBV10-3 to TRBJ2-2; a weak D match, TRBD1 (6 bases). The CDR3 is 15 residues long. The V gene's germline CDR1 is ENHRY and CDR2 SYGVKD. Trimming took off 3 bases at V and 6 bases at J, with 14 bases between the two ends. CDR3: CAISDETGVAGELFF. The CDR3 DNA reads as TGTGCCATCAGTGACGAGACAGGAGTCGCCGGGGAGCTGTTTTTT.

This clone was seen a few times. The chain couples TRBV11-2 to TRBJ2-1, with TRBD2 identical over 7 bases. The CDR3 contains 17 residues. Trimming took 1 base from V and 4 from J; bases not matched to a gene: 10. Germline values: CDR1 SGHAT, CDR2 FQNNGV. CDR3 sequence (DNA): TGTGCCAGCAGCTTAGGCCTGAGCGGGATGGGGTACAATGAGCAGTTCTTC. This codes for CASSLGLSGMGYNEQFF.

This clone has just a few counts. The chain is built from TRBV28 and TRBJ1-2, with D uncertain. Trimming removed 5 bases at V and 8 bases at J, with 6 bases between. Germline values: CDR1 MDHEN, CDR2 SYDVKM. The CDR3 length is 10 residues. CDR3: CASSREGYTF. The CDR3 DNA reads as TGTGCCAGCAGTAGGGAGGGCTACACCTTC.

Only a few counts were recorded for this clone. The V and J genes are TRBV7-2 and TRBJ2-7; D tentatively fits TRBD1 or TRBD2 (5 bases each). Germline values: CDR1 SGHTA, CDR2 FQGNSA. The CDR3 has 14 amino acids. Trimming stripped 4 bases from V and 6 bases from J, with 16 bases between. DNA for the CDR3: TGTGCCAGCAGCTGGGCGGCAGAGGGGAGCGAGCAGTACTTC. The encoded protein is CASSWAAEGSEQYF.

The genes are TRBV19 and TRBJ2-1; a weak D match, TRBD2 (5 bases). CDR3 length equals 13 residues. Germline V CDR1 and CDR2: LNHDA, SQIVND (reference sequence). V gave up 1 base and J gave up 5 bases, with 6 bases separating them. The CDR3 nucleotides are TGTGCCAGTAGTATAGCTAGCAACAATGAGCAGTTCTTC. Translated, it gives CASSIASNNEQFF.

This chain links TRBV14 with TRBJ2-1, with TRBD2 identical over 9 bases. Germline values: CDR1 SGHDN, CDR2 FVKESK. The CDR3 is made up of 14 amino acids. V lost 3 bases to trimming and J lost 7 bases; unmatched junction nucleotides: 4. The CDR3 region is CASSHRGRGNEQFF. CDR3 DNA: TGTGCCAGCAGCCACCGCGGGAGGGGAAATGAGCAGTTCTTC.

The chain is built from TRBV2 and TRBJ2-3; D is possibly TRBD1 (5 bases). Germline-derived CDR1 and CDR2 are SNHLY and FYNNEI. V gave up 6 bases and J gave up 3 bases, with 13 bases separating them. This CDR3 has 14 amino acids. The CDR3 here is CASSRLTETDTQYF. In DNA form, the CDR3 reads TGTGCCAGCAGCAGGCTGACAGAAACAGATACGCAGTATTTT.